These 23 T cell receptor beta chains share one sample of origin, sequenced in a study of shared clonotypes between healthy human individuals. Naive CD8 cells, CD45RO-negative and positively selected for CCR7, excluded terminally differentiated effector memory CD45RA+ cells. TCRdb's table, derived via immunoSEQ multiplex PCR, lists solely in-frame clones and lacks some. The top ten hold 0.3% of the sample, which has around 580,000 clones, nearly 98% seen once. The specimen sequenced was naive CD8+ T cells sorted from blood. These receptors all come from a man under 40 in good health.

V usage is TRBV5-1 and J usage is TRBJ2-1; D is unclear. The germline V and J ends were trimmed by 5 bases and 5 bases, with 8 bases remaining between them. This CDR3 spans 12 amino acids. Germline CDR1 SGHRS, CDR2 YFSETQ. DNA for the CDR3: TGCGCCAGCAGAGAGGTGGACAATGAGCAGTTCTTC. Encoded protein: CASREVDNEQFF.

V gene TRBV6-1 combines with J gene TRBJ2-7; 7 bases line up with TRBD1. The germline CDR1 and CDR2 sequences are MNHNS and SASEGT. This CDR3 spans 18 amino acids. Unmatched junction bases numbered 13, after V lost 2 bases and J lost 0 bases. This chain's CDR3 is CASSEYLTGSTLSYEQYF. The CDR3 DNA reads as TGTGCCAGCAGTGAATACTTGACAGGGTCAACCCTCTCCTACGAGCAGTACTTC.

This clone was detected only once. The chain recombines TRBV7-9 with TRBJ2-1, with 9 positions matching TRBD2. V dropped 3 bases and J dropped 0; count of bases not matched to a gene: 6. CDR1 is SEHNR, CDR2 FQNEAQ, per germline (reference sequence). This CDR3 contains 17 residues. In DNA form, the CDR3 reads TGTGCCAGCAGCTTGCCTAGCGGGGCCAGCTCCTACAATGAGCAGTTCTTC. It specifies CASSLPSGASSYNEQFF.

The chain recombines TRBV7-9 with TRBJ1-3, with a weak D call TRBD1 (5 bases). V shed 2 bases and J shed 0 bases, with 20 bases lying between them. The germline gives CDR1 SEHNR, CDR2 FQNEAQ (reference sequence). There are 19 residues in the CDR3. The CDR3 DNA reads as TGTGCCAGCAGCTTATTCCCGGGACCGACGAGTCGCTCTGGAAACACCATATATTTT. Its protein is CASSLFPGPTSRSGNTIYF.

The rearrangement links TRBV19 to TRBJ2-2, with D perhaps TRBD1 (5 bases). The CDR3 has 14 residues. Germline assignment: CDR1 LNHDA and CDR2 SQIVND (reference sequence). Trimming shortened V by 5 bases and J by 1 base, and 8 bases separated the two germline ends. The CDR3 DNA is TGTGCCAGTAGTGTCACAGGGAACACCGGGGAGCTGTTTTTT. This translates into CASSVTGNTGELFF. The variable domain in full, with the rest retrieved from reference TRBV19 and TRBJ2-2, is DGGITQSPKYLFRKEGQNVTLSCEQNLNHDAMYWYRQDPGQGLRLIYYSQIVNDFQKGDIAEGYSVSREKKESFPLTVTSAQKNPTAFYLCASSVTGNTGELFFGEGSRLTVL.

This clone has a single count. This chain connects TRBV10-2 to TRBJ2-3; weak D call: TRBD1 (5 bases). This CDR3 comprises 13 residues. The germline CDR1 and CDR2 sequences are WSHSY and SAAADI. Between the trimmed V and J ends, which lost 7 bases and 1 base, there was a span of 9 bases. Here the CDR3 DNA reads TGCGCCAGCAAAGGCAGGGGCACAGATACGCAGTATTTT. It codes for CASKGRGTDTQYF.

The CDR3 protein is CASSGRYEQFF. CDR3 nucleotides: TGTGCCAGCAGCGGTCGCTATGAGCAGTTCTTC. The chain links TRBV7-9 to TRBJ2-1; no clear D gene. Trimming removed 5 bases from V and 8 bases from J, with 7 bases in between. The CDR3 contains 11 residues. The germline gives CDR1 SEHNR, CDR2 FQNEAQ (reference sequence).

The chain is built from TRBV28 and TRBJ1-1; 8 positions agree with TRBD1. CDR3 length equals 13 residues. The junction had 7 bases not matched to a gene; V was cut back by 4 bases and J by 9 bases. Germline-derived CDR1 and CDR2 are MDHEN and SYDVKM. CDR3 in DNA: TGTGCCAGCAGTTCCCTTGACAGGGGCAAAGCTTTCTTT. Translating gives CASSSLDRGKAFF.

The chain combines TRBV23-1 with TRBJ2-7; D is unclear. TRBV23-1 is noted as an ORF with a role that remains uncertain. Trimming removed 0 bases at V and 0 bases at J, with 6 bases between. The CDR3 has 14 residues. The CDR3 region has the DNA TGCGCCAGCAGTCAATCTCCAGTCTCCTACGAGCAGTACTTC. Translating it yields CASSQSPVSYEQYF.

V gene TRBV4-2 combines with J gene TRBJ2-2, with a tentative D call TRBD2 (5 bases). CDR1 is LGHNA and CDR2 is YNFKEQ in the germline V gene. The V end was cut by 4 bases, the J end by 5 bases, with 26 bases between. The CDR3 is 19 residues long. The CDR3 region is CASSPDLAVPPAMTGELFF. The DNA of the CDR3 is TGTGCCAGCAGCCCAGACCTAGCCGTCCCACCCGCGATGACCGGGGAGCTGTTTTTT.

The chain carries TRBV27 and TRBJ2-1, with unresolved D. Germline V gene lookup returns CDR1 MNHEY and CDR2 SMNVEV (reference sequence). There are 11 residues in the CDR3. The V end was cut by 4 bases, the J end by 8 bases, with 6 bases between. CDR3 nucleotide sequence: TGTGCCAGCAGTTACGTCGATGAGCAGTTCTTC. It encodes CASSYVDEQFF.

The rearrangement links TRBV5-1 to TRBJ2-7, with a possible D match to TRBD2 (5 bases). Germline loops: CDR1 SGHRS, CDR2 YFSETQ. CDR3 size: 15 residues. Trimming stripped 0 bases from V and 3 bases from J, with 13 bases between. CDR3: CASSLEVGDNYEQYF. In DNA form, the CDR3 reads TGCGCCAGCAGCTTGGAGGTGGGAGACAACTACGAGCAGTACTTC.

Comment on this clone: Other DNA sequences in the sample encode the same CDR3. The rearrangement joins TRBV15 to TRBJ2-7; 10 nucleotides agree with TRBD2. This CDR3 has 15 amino acids. The ends lost 4 bases at V and 0 bases at J; junction bases unmatched: 3. CDR1 is LNHNV, CDR2 YYDKDF, per germline (reference sequence). CDR3 DNA: TGTGCCACCAGCACCCGGACTAGCGGCTCCTACGAGCAGTACTTC. This codes for CATSTRTSGSYEQYF.

The chain has TRBV7-9 and TRBJ2-2; possible D gene TRBD1, 6 bases. The CDR3 loop spans 15 amino acids. Trimming removed 4 bases from V and 4 bases from J, with 13 bases in between. Germline-derived CDR1 and CDR2 are SEHNR and FQNEAQ (reference sequence). Written as DNA, the CDR3 is TGTGCCAGCAGCTCCGCCGGGACACCCACCGGGGAGCTGTTTTTT. Translated: CASSSAGTPTGELFF.

The rearrangement uses TRBV29-1 and TRBJ2-1; TRBD2 matches 7 bases. CDR1 and CDR2 (germline): SQVTM, ANQGSEA. The CDR3 extends over 15 amino acids. V was clipped by 6 bases and J by 5 bases; unmatched bases: 13. CDR3 coding DNA: TGCAGCGTCATACTGACTAGCCGGGACGACAATGAGCAGTTCTTC. It is translated as CSVILTSRDDNEQFF.

As for this clone: This specimen includes other DNA sequences encoding the same CDR3. The gene calls are TRBV5-1 and TRBJ2-7; the D gene could be TRBD1 or TRBD2 (6 bases each). V was trimmed by 0 bases and J by 3 bases, leaving 10 bases between them. This CDR3 comprises 14 residues. Germline CDR1 and CDR2: SGHRS and YFSETQ. The CDR3, as DNA: TGCGCCAGCAGCTTGGTCGGGGGCAACTACGAGCAGTACTTC. Translation gives CASSLVGGNYEQYF.

This chain joins TRBV7-9 and TRBJ2-7, with 12 bases that match TRBD2. The trim removed 4 bases at V and 7 bases at J, leaving 11 bases unmatched. The CDR3 length is 16 residues. Germline V gene data show CDR1 as SEHNR and CDR2 as FQNEAQ (reference sequence). The CDR3 nucleotides read TGTGCCAGCAGCTCTACGACTAGCGGGAGTTGGTGGGAGCAGTACTTC. Translation: CASSSTTSGSWWEQYF.

The sample holds one count of this clone. The chain combines TRBV27 with TRBJ2-7, with TRBD2 matching over 13 bases. V lost 7 bases and J lost 2; bases outside the gene matches: 5. CDR3 length: 15 amino acids. Germline V CDR1 and CDR2: MNHEY, SMNVEV (reference sequence). As DNA, the CDR3 is TGTGCCAGCAAACCGGGGACTAGCGGGACCTACGAGCAGTACTTC. This translates into CASKPGTSGTYEQYF.

The chain couples TRBV30 to TRBJ2-5, with D maybe TRBD2 (7 bases). V was pared by 2 bases and J by 5 bases, with 21 bases between. Germline V gives CDR1 GTSNPN, CDR2 SVGIG (reference sequence). CDR3 size: 16 residues. CDR3 sequence reads: CAWSLSTSGGWETQYF. As DNA, the CDR3 is TGTGCCTGGAGTCTCAGTACATCGGGGGGCTGGGAGACCCAGTACTTC.

The chain uses TRBV2 and TRBJ1-1; D unclear. The CDR3 is 8 residues long. The germline V and J ends were trimmed by 11 bases and 8 bases, with 6 bases remaining between them. Looked up from germline, CDR1 is SNHLY and CDR2 is FYNNEI. The CDR3 DNA sequence: TGTGCCGGAACAGAAGCTTTCTTT. It codes for CAGTEAFF.

The table lists this clone with a count of one. The gene calls are TRBV7-2 and TRBJ2-5, with TRBD1 matching 7 bases. Trimming cost V 1 base and J 0 bases; bases outside gene matches: 2. There are 15 residues in the CDR3. The germline gives CDR1 SGHTA, CDR2 FQGNSA. The CDR3 reads CASSLGGTDQETQYF. CDR3 DNA sequence: TGTGCCAGCAGCTTAGGGGGGACAGACCAAGAGACCCAGTACTTC.

This clone was observed once. CDR3 loop: CSVDLRDAPGSEQYF. As DNA, the CDR3 is TGCAGCGTTGATCTGCGTGACGCCCCCGGGAGTGAGCAGTACTTC. This rearrangement joins TRBV29-1 to TRBJ2-7; tentative D call: TRBD2 (6 bases). The germline CDR1 and CDR2 sequences are SQVTM and ANQGSEA. Deletions cut 3 bases from V and 7 bases from J, with 22 bases between. The length of the CDR3 is 15 residues.

As DNA, the CDR3 is TGCAGCGTTGGGGGGACAGGGTCCTACGAGCAGTACTTC. Protein sequence: CSVGGTGSYEQYF. This chain connects TRBV29-1 to TRBJ2-7, with 9 bases lining up with TRBD1. Germline CDR1 is SQVTM and CDR2 is ANQGSEA. The CDR3 is 13 amino acids. J gave up 1 base and V 4 bases, and 2 bases lay outside the gene matches.